This TCR beta chain emerged from a study of regulatory T cells in long-lasting Graves disease. Study-wide context: Newly diagnosed Graves' patients took antithyroid drugs under 3 months.

Time point denoted: newly diagnosed GD, antithyroid drugs for less than 3 months. Preparation of the TCR library used RNA extracted from PBMCs. This clonotype was seen ten or more times. Library construction for TCR beta used iRepertoire HTBI primers and Arm-PCR of CDR3 regions. TCRdb redid the calling of the multiplex PCR reads with MiXCR, one entry per CDR3 protein. The sample consists of about 400,000 distinct CDR3 sequences, about a sixth of them appearing once. V shed 4 bases and J shed 0 bases, with 12 bases lying between them. CDR1 is SGHTA and CDR2 is FQGTGA in the germline V gene. There are 15 residues in the CDR3. These data also featured in a second study, about T cells in Graves' hyperthyroidism and ophthalmopathy. That investigation notes: Absent ophthalmopathy progression within 18 months defined stable Graves' hyperthyroidism. Diagnosis relied on clinical symptoms, serum thyroxine and TRAb, thyroid ultrasound and orbital computed tomography. Expanded thyroid clonotypes (above 0.001) were mostly also found in blood.

This chain uses TRBV7-3 with TRBJ1-1, with unresolved D. The sample here was peripheral blood mononuclear cells (PBMCs), taken at new diagnosis, from a patient treated with antithyroid drugs. The origin of this receptor is a woman between 18 and 29 years old with Graves disease. The CDR3 region has the DNA TGTGCCAGCAGCTCAGTAAGGGTCATGAACACTGAAGCTTTCTTT. Its protein product is CASSSVRVMNTEAFF.